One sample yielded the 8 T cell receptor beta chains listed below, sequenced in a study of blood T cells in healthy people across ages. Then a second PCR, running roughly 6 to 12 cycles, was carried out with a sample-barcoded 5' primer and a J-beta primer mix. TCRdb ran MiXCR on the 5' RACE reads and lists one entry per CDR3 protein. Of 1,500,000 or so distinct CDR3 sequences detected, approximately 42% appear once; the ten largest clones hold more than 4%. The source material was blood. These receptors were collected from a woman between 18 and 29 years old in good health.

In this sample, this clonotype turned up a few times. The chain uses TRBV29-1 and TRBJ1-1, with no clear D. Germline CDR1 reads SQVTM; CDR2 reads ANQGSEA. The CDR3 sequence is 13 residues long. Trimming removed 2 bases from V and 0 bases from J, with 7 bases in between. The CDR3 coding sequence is TGCAGCGTTGAATGGGCGATGAACACTGAAGCTTTCTTT. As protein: CSVEWAMNTEAFF.

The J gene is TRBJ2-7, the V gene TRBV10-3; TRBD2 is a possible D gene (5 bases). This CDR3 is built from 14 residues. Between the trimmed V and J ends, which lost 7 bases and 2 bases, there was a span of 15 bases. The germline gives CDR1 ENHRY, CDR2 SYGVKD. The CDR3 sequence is CAIMVGSGTYEQYF. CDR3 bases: TGTGCCATCATGGTGGGGAGCGGCACCTACGAGCAGTACTTC.

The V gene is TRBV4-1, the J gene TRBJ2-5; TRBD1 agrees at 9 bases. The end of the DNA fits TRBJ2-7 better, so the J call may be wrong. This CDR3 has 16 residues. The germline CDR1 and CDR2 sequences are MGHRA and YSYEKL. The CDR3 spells CASSQPTGGKTYEQYF. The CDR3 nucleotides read TGCGCCAGCAGCCAACCGACAGGGGGGAAAACCTACGAGCAGTACTTC.

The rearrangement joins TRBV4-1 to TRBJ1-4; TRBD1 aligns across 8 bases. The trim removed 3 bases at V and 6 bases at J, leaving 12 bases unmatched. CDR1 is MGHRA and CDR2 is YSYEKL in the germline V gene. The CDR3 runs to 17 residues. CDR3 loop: CASSHTVGGTGDEKLFF. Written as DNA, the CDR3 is TGCGCCAGCAGCCATACTGTCGGAGGGACAGGTGATGAAAAACTGTTTTTT.

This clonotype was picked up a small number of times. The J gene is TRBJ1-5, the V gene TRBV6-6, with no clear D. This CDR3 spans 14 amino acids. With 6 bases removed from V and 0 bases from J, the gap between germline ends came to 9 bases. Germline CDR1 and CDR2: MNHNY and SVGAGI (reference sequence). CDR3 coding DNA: TGTGCCAGCAGCTTCCAATCTAGCAATCAGCCCCAGCATTTT. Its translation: CASSFQSSNQPQHF.

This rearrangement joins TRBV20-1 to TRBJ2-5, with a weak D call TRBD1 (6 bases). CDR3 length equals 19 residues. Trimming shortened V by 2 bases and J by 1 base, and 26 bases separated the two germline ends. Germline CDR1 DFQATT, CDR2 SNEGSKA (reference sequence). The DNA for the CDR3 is TGCAGTGCTAGACCTAACAGGGTCCCGGGGCGAAGATCCCAAGAGACCCAGTACTTC. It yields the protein CSARPNRVPGRRSQETQYF.

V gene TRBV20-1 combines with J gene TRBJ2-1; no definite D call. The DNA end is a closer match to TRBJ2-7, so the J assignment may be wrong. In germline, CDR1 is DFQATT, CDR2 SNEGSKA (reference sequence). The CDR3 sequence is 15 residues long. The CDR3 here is CSARDPGGRYNEQYF. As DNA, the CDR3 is TGCAGTGCTAGAGATCCAGGTGGGCGGTACAATGAGCAGTACTTC.

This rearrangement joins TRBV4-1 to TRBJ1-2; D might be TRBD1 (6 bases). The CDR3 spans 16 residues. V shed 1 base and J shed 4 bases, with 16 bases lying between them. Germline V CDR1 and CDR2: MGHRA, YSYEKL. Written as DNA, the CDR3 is TGCGCCAGCAGCCAAGGTCTGAACAGGGCATCCTATGGCTACACCTTC. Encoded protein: CASSQGLNRASYGYTF.